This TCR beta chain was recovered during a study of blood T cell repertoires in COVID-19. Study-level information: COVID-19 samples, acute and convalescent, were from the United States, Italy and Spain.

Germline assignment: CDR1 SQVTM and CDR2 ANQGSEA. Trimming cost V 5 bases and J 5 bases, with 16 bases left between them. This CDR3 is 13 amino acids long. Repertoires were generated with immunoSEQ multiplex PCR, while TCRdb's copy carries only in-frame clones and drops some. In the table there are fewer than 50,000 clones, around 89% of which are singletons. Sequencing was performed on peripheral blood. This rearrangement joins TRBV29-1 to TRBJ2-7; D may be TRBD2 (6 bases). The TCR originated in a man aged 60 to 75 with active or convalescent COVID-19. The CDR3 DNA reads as TGCAGCGTTTCGCCGGGAGTATACGACGAGCAGTACTTC. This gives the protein CSVSPGVYDEQYF.